The sequence of this T cell receptor beta chain was determined in a study of T cell responses to AZD1222 COVID-19 vaccine. Regarding this clone: Its antigen is not identified.

V lost 6 bases, J lost 7 bases, and 6 bases stayed unmatched. CDR1 is ENHRY, CDR2 SYGVKD, per germline. This CDR3 is built from 15 residues. The protocol was immunoSEQ multiplex PCR, while the TCRdb copy is restricted to in-frame clones and leaves out a portion. The sample gives about 150,000 clones, almost 95% of which show up once; 2.3% is in the top ten. General study findings and limits: The study sampled repertoires only after the peak T cell response.

The starting material was peripheral blood, obtained on day 0 of AZD1222 vaccination. This chain links TRBV10-3 with TRBJ2-3; 14 bases are a match to TRBD2. The TCR sequence derives from an adult in good health. In DNA, the CDR3 is TGTGCCATCAGGGCCGGGACTAGCGGGAGATATACGCAGTATTTT. Translated, it gives CAIRAGTSGRYTQYF.